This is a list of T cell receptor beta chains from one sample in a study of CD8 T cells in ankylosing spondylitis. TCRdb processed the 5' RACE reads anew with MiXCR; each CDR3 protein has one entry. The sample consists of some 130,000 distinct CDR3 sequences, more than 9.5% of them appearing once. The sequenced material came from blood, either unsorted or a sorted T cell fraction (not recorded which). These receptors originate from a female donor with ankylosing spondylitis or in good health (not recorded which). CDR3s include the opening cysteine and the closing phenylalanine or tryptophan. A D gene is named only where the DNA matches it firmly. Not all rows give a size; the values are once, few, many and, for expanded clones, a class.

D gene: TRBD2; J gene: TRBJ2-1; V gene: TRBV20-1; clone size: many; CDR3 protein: CSAPATSGYNEQFF; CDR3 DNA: TGCAGTGCACCGGCGACTAGCGGATACAATGAGCAGTTCTTC
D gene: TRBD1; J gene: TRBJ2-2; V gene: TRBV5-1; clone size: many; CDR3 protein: CASSKTTGGYTGELFF; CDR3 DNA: TGCGCCAGCAGCAAAACGACAGGGGGGTACACCGGGGAGCTGTTTTTT
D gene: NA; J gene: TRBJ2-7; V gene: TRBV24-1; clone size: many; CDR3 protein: CATSDSGPTYEQYF; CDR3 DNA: TGTGCCACCAGTGACTCAGGGCCTACCTACGAGCAGTACTTC
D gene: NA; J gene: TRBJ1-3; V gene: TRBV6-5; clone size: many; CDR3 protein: CASGYSGNTIYF; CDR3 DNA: TGTGCCAGCGGGTACTCTGGAAACACCATATATTTT
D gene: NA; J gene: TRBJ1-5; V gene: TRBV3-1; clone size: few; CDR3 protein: CASSPYPSSDSNQPQHF; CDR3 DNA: TGTGCCAGCAGCCCCTACCCCTCGTCAGATTCCAATCAGCCCCAGCATTTT
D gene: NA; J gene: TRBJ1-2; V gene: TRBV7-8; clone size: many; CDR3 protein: CASSLNNYGYTF; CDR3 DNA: TGTGCCAGCAGCCTAAATAACTATGGCTACACCTTC
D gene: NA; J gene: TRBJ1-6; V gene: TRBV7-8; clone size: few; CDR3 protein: CASSPVRGVGSPLHF; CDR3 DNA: TGTGCCAGCAGCCCAGTCCGGGGGGTCGGTTCACCCCTCCACTTT
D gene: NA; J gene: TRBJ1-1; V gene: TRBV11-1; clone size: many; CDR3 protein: CASLRVGTEAFF; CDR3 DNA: TGTGCCAGCCTCAGGGTTGGCACTGAAGCTTTCTTT
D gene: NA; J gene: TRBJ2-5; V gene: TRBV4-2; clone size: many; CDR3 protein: CASSHYGTQETQYF; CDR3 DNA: TGTGCCAGCAGCCATTACGGGACTCAAGAGACCCAGTACTTC
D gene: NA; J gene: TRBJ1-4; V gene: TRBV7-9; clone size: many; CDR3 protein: CASSSLTTNEKLFF; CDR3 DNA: TGTGCCAGCAGCTCCCTTACAACTAATGAAAAACTGTTTTTT
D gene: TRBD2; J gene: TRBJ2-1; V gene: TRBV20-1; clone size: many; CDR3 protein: CSARDFVLAGAHEQFF; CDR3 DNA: TGCAGTGCTAGAGATTTTGTGCTAGCGGGAGCCCATGAGCAGTTCTTC
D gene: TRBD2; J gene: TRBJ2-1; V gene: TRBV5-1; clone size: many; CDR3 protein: CASSRGGDHNEQFF; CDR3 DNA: TGCGCCAGTTCAAGGGGAGGGGACCACAATGAGCAGTTCTTC
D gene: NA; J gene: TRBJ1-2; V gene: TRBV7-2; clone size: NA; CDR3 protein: CASSPNGQDYGYTF; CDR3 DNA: TGTGCCAGCAGCCCTAACGGACAAGACTATGGCTACACCTTC
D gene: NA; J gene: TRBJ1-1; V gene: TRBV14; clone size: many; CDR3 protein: CASSQDGVAEAFF; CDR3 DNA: TGTGCCAGCAGCCAAGACGGGGTCGCTGAAGCTTTCTTT
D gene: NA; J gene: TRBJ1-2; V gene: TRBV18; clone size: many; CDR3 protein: CASSPDRQRVYGYTF; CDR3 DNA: TGTGCCAGCTCACCTGACCGACAGAGAGTTTATGGCTACACCTTC
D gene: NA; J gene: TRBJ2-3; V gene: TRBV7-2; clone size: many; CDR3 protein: CASSLGGLDQINTQYF; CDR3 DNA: TGTGCCAGCAGCTTAGGGGGACTCGATCAAATTAATACGCAGTATTTT
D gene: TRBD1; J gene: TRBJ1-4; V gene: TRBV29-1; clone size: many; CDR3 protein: CSATTGGQEKLFF; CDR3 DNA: TGCAGCGCTACGACAGGGGGGCAGGAAAAACTGTTTTTT
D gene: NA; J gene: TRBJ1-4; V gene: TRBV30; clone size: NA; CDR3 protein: CAWSVGASNEKLFF; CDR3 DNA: TGTGCCTGGAGTGTAGGGGCGTCTAATGAAAAACTGTTTTTT
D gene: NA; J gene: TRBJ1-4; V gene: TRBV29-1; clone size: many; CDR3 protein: CSVGYPAANEKLFF; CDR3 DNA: TGCAGCGTTGGGTACCCTGCGGCTAATGAAAAACTGTTTTTT
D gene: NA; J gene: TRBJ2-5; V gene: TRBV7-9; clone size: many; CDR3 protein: CASSLGGLETQYF; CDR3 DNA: TGTGCCAGCAGCTTAGGAGGGTTGGAGACCCAGTACTTC